This T cell receptor (beta chain) was captured by sequencing in a study of type 1 and type 2 diabetes patients. The PCR template was genomic DNA. Multiplex PCR with 30 forward and 13 reverse primers amplified the TCR beta CDR3. TCRdb reprocessed the multiplex PCR reads with MiXCR, giving one entry per CDR3 protein. The profile covers about 270,000 distinct CDR3 sequences, with approximately 45% appearing a single time and roughly an eighth taken by the ten largest. Study results and limitations: Some HECs seen only in T1D might also appear in more T2D or control samples. Type 2 diabetes and control samples shared highly correlated V and J usage, averaging around 0.97.

This clonotype was detected only a few times. The antigen remains unidentified. CDR3 length: 14 residues. Trimming removed 2 bases from V and 1 base from J, with 8 bases in between. The chain uses TRBV12-3 or TRBV12-4 and TRBJ1-1; D not resolved. The source of this sequence is a man aged 18 to 29 with type 2 diabetes. Sequencing input: peripheral blood mononuclear cells (PBMCs). The CDR3 nucleotides are TGTGCCAGCAGTTTAATCCAGGCGAACACTGAAGCTTTCTTT. Protein product: CASSLIQANTEAFF.